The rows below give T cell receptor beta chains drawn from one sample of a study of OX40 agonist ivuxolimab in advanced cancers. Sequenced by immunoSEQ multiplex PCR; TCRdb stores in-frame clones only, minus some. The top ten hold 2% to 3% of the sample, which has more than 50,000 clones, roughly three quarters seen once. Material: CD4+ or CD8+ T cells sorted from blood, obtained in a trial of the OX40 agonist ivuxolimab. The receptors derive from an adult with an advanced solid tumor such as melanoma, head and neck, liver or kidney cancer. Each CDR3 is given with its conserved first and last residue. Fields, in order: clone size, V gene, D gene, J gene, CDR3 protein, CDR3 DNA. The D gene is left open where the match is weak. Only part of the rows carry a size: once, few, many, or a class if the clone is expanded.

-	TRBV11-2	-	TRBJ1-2	CASSFLGDYSYTF	TGTGCCAGCAGCTTTTTAGGGGATTATAGCTACACCTTC
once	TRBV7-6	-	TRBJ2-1	CASSLAGVNNEQFF	TGTGCCAGCAGCTTAGCGGGAGTCAACAATGAGCAGTTCTTC
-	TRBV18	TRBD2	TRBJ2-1	CASSPPAGSYSYNEQFF	TGTGCCAGCTCACCTCCAGCGGGAAGTTACTCCTACAATGAGCAGTTCTTC
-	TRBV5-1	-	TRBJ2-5	CASSGGYIQETQYF	TGCGCCAGCAGTGGCGGATACATCCAAGAGACCCAGTACTTC
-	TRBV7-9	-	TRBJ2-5	CASSFGRSETQYF	TGTGCCAGCAGCTTTGGGAGGTCGGAGACCCAGTACTTC
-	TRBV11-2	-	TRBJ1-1	CASSPGTENTEAFF	TGTGCCAGCAGCCCCGGGACGGAAAACACTGAAGCTTTCTTT
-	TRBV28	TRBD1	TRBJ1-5	CASSSQGGNQPQHF	TGTGCCAGCAGTTCCCAGGGGGGAAATCAGCCCCAGCATTTT
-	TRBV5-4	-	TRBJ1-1	CASSLGRGGYVNTEAFF	TGTGCCAGCAGCTTGGGCCGCGGGGGTTACGTGAACACTGAAGCTTTCTTT
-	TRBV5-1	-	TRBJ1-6	CASSPLQVDSPLHF	TGCGCCAGCAGCCCCCTACAGGTGGACTCACCCCTCCACTTT
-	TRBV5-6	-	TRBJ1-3	CASSSAGPSGNTIYF	TGTGCCAGCAGCTCCGCCGGACCCTCTGGAAACACCATATATTTT
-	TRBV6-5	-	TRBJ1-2	CASSYSAGYTF	TGTGCCAGCAGTTACTCGGCTGGCTACACCTTC
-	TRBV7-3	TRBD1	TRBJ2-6	CASSTTGTRSGANVLTF	TGTGCCAGCAGCACGACAGGGACCCGCTCTGGGGCCAACGTCCTGACTTTC
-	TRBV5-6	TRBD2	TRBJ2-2	CASSPGLAVTGELFF	TGTGCCAGCAGCCCGGGACTAGCGGTCACCGGGGAGCTGTTTTTT
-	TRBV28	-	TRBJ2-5	CASSLVLETQYF	TGTGCCAGCAGTTTAGTATTAGAGACCCAGTACTTC
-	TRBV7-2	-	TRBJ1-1	CASSLWDLGTEAFF	TGTGCCAGCAGCTTATGGGACCTTGGGACTGAAGCTTTCTTT
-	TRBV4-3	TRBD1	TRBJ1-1	CASSPGTANTEAFF	TGCGCCAGCAGCCCCGGGACAGCGAACACTGAAGCTTTCTTT
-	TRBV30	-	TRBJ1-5	CAWSAGGNQPQHF	TGTGCCTGGAGTGCAGGGGGCAATCAGCCCCAGCATTTT
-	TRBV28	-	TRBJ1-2	CASSLKGLSPNYGYTF	TGTGCCAGCAGTTTAAAGGGGCTATCCCCTAACTATGGCTACACCTTC
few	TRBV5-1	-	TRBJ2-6	CASSLEGSSGANVLTF	TGCGCCAGCAGCTTGGAAGGGAGCTCTGGGGCCAACGTCCTGACTTTC
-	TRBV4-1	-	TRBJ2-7	CASSQDMQGPYEQYF	TGCGCCAGCAGCCAAGATATGCAGGGACCCTACGAGCAGTACTTC
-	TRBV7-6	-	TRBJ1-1	CASSLAGQANTEAFF	TGTGCCAGCAGCTTAGCGGGGCAGGCGAACACTGAAGCTTTCTTT
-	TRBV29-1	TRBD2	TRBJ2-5	CSANIGLAEETQYF	TGCAGCGCTAACATAGGACTAGCGGAAGAGACCCAGTACTTC
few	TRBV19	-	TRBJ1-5	CASSSTWGGARRNQPQHF	TGTGCCAGTAGTTCCACTTGGGGGGGGGCGCGGCGAAATCAGCCCCAGCATTTT
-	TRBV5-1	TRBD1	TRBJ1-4	CASSPQRQGVGEKLFF	TGCGCCAGCAGCCCCCAACGACAGGGGGTGGGGGAAAAACTGTTTTTT
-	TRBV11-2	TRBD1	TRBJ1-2	CASSLWGQGAGYGYTF	TGTGCCAGCAGCTTATGGGGGCAGGGGGCAGGCTATGGCTACACCTTC
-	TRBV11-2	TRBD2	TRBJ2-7	CASSSGGGPRADYEQYF	TGTGCCAGCAGCTCCGGCGGGGGGCCGCGGGCCGACTACGAGCAGTACTTC
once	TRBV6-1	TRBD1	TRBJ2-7	CASRSGTGLHEQYF	TGTGCCAGCAGGTCCGGGACAGGGCTGCACGAGCAGTACTTC
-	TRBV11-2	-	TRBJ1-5	CASSIGPWSNQPQHF	TGTGCCAGCAGCATTGGGCCCTGGAGCAATCAGCCCCAGCATTTT
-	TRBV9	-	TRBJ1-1	CASNTGTDMNTEAFF	TGTGCCAGCAACACCGGGACGGACATGAACACTGAAGCTTTCTTT
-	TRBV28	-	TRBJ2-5	CASSRQRGAETQYF	TGTGCCAGCAGCCGTCAAAGGGGCGCAGAGACCCAGTACTTC
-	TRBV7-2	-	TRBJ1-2	CASSLNRYYTF	TGTGCCAGCAGCTTAAATAGGTACTACACCTTC
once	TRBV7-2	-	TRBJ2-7	CASSLERGGGYEQYF	TGTGCCAGCAGCTTAGAGAGGGGAGGTGGCTACGAGCAGTACTTC
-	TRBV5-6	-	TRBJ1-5	CASGRWGRESNQPQHF	TGTGCCAGCGGCCGCTGGGGTCGGGAGAGCAATCAGCCCCAGCATTTT
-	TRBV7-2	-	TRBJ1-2	CASSFTNVGHGYTF	TGTGCCAGCAGCTTCACGAACGTTGGGCATGGCTACACCTTC
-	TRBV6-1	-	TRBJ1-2	CASRTGGSYGYTF	TGTGCCAGCAGGACTGGGGGTAGCTATGGCTACACCTTC
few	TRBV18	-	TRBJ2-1	CASSPWTTYNEQFF	TGTGCCAGCTCACCCTGGACTACCTACAATGAGCAGTTCTTC
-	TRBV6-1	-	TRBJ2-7	CASIGRGPYEQYF	TGTGCCAGCATTGGACGGGGGCCCTACGAGCAGTACTTC
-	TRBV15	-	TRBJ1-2	CATSRRTEGRDGYTF	TGTGCCACCAGCAGACGGACAGAGGGCAGGGATGGCTACACCTTC
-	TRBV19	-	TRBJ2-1	CASSIEMSSYNEQFF	TGTGCCAGTAGTATAGAGATGAGCTCCTACAATGAGCAGTTCTTC
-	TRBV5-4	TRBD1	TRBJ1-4	CASSQGQGLGVVKLFF	TGTGCCAGCAGCCAGGGACAGGGCCTAGGAGTGGTGAAACTGTTTTTT
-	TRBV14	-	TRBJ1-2	CASSQDTGHAYGYTF	TGTGCCAGCAGCCAAGATACCGGCCATGCTTATGGCTACACCTTC
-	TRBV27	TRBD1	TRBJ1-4	CASSLQGEGEKLFF	TGTGCCAGCAGTTTACAGGGGGAAGGGGAAAAACTGTTTTTT
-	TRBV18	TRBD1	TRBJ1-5	CASSADRPYQPQHF	TGTGCCAGCTCAGCGGACAGGCCCTATCAGCCCCAGCATTTT
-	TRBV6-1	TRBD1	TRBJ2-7	CASSARQGSYEQCF	TGTGCCAGCAGTGCCAGACAGGGGAGCTACGAGCAGTGCTTC
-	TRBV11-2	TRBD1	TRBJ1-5	CASSAGQGNQPQHF	TGTGCCAGCAGCGCGGGACAGGGGAATCAGCCCCAGCATTTT
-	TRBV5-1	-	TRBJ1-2	CASSLEQPVGYTF	TGCGCCAGCAGCTTGGAGCAACCAGTTGGCTACACCTTC
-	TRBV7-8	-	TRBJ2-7	CASTPPSGLATYEQYF	TGTGCCAGCACTCCGCCCTCCGGACTGGCGACCTACGAGCAGTACTTC
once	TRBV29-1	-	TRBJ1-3	CSTEGDLSGNTIYF	TGCAGTACCGAGGGAGATCTCTCTGGAAACACCATATATTTT
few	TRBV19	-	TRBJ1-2	CASSIETRHGYTF	TGTGCCAGTAGTATAGAAACGCGGCATGGCTACACCTTC
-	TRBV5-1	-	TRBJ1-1	CASSLGQGTMNTEAFF	TGCGCCAGCAGCTTGGGGCAGGGGACCATGAACACTGAAGCTTTCTTT
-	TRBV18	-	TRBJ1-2	CASTRGGYGYTF	TGTGCCAGTACCAGGGGTGGCTATGGCTACACCTTC
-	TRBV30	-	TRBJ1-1	CAALRRDTEAFF	TGTGCTGCTCTGCGTAGGGACACTGAAGCTTTCTTT
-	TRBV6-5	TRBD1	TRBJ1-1	CASNKQGSTEAFF	TGTGCCAGCAATAAACAGGGGTCCACTGAAGCTTTCTTT